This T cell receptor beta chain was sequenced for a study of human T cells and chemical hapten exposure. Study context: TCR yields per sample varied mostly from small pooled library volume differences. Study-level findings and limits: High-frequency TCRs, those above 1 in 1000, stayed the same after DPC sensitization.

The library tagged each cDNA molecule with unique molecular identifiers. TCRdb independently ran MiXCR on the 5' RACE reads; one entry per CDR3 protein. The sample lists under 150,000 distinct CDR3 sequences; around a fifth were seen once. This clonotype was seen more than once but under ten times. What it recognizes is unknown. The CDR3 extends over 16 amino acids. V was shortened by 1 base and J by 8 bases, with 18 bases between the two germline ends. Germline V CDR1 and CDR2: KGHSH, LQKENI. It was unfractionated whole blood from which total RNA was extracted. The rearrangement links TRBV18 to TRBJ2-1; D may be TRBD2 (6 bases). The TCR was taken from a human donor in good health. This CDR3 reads CASSPLEGLHGDEQFF. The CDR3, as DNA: TGTGCCAGCTCACCACTAGAGGGACTCCACGGGGATGAGCAGTTCTTC. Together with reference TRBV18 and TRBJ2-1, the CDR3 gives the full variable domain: NAGVMQNPRHLVRRRGQEARLRCSPMKGHSHVYWYRQLPEEGLKFMVYLQKENIIDESGMPKERFSAEFPKEGPSILRIQQVVRGDSAAYFCASSPLEGLHGDEQFFGPGTRLTVL.